This is a list of T cell receptor beta chains from one sample in a study of T cell changes during pregnancy in multiple sclerosis. Sequencing was performed with immunoSEQ multiplex PCR; in TCRdb, only in-frame clones are kept and a portion is missing. The sample lists fewer than 110,000 clones, roughly 92% seen once, with 0.75% to 0.95% in the top ten. The material was peripheral blood, obtained after pregnancy. The receptors shown here come from a female donor with multiple sclerosis, enrolled in a pregnancy study. The CDR3 runs from the conserved cysteine through the conserved F or W. Fields, in order: clone size, V gene, J gene, CDR3 protein. Clone size appears in some rows only: once, few, many, or a class for an expanded clone.

clone_size: NA; v_call: TRBV18; j_call: TRBJ2-7; cdr3_aa: CASSPGANYEQYF
clone_size: NA; v_call: TRBV30; j_call: TRBJ2-7; cdr3_aa: CAWTPGGTYEQYF
clone_size: NA; v_call: TRBV5-1; j_call: TRBJ2-7; cdr3_aa: CASSPGLAGADEQYF
clone_size: once; v_call: TRBV5-1; j_call: TRBJ2-3; cdr3_aa: CASSGTGGSTDTQYF
clone_size: NA; v_call: TRBV5-4; j_call: TRBJ2-1; cdr3_aa: CASSPRGYEQFF
clone_size: NA; v_call: TRBV28; j_call: TRBJ1-4; cdr3_aa: CASSSPGQGAGEKLFF
clone_size: few; v_call: TRBV28; j_call: TRBJ1-5; cdr3_aa: CASSSRGQAINQPQHF
clone_size: NA; v_call: TRBV7-2; j_call: TRBJ1-2; cdr3_aa: CASSPDRGGGYTF
clone_size: NA; v_call: TRBV7-2; j_call: TRBJ2-4; cdr3_aa: CASSPTSGGAQNIQYF
clone_size: many; v_call: TRBV11-2; j_call: TRBJ1-2; cdr3_aa: CASSFLLLNSGYTF
clone_size: NA; v_call: TRBV5-1; j_call: TRBJ2-4; cdr3_aa: CASSLADNRNIQYF
clone_size: NA; v_call: TRBV2; j_call: TRBJ2-5; cdr3_aa: CASRSVADLYF
clone_size: NA; v_call: TRBV28; j_call: TRBJ2-5; cdr3_aa: CASSLDIAGGRETQYF
clone_size: NA; v_call: TRBV7-2; j_call: TRBJ1-2; cdr3_aa: CASSPADGYGYTF
clone_size: NA; v_call: TRBV27; j_call: TRBJ1-2; cdr3_aa: CASSLSRRGDGYTF
clone_size: once; v_call: TRBV9; j_call: TRBJ1-2; cdr3_aa: CASSVATGEGYGYTF
clone_size: NA; v_call: TRBV4-1; j_call: TRBJ2-3; cdr3_aa: CASSQQGVGQEDTQYF
clone_size: NA; v_call: TRBV10-3; j_call: TRBJ2-5; cdr3_aa: CAISEFSGGERETQYF
clone_size: few; v_call: TRBV4-1; j_call: TRBJ2-7; cdr3_aa: CASSQVQGESYEQYF
clone_size: NA; v_call: TRBV20-1; j_call: TRBJ1-6; cdr3_aa: CSTTRDSPLHF
clone_size: NA; v_call: TRBV6-1; j_call: TRBJ2-6; cdr3_aa: CATYRISGANVLTF
clone_size: NA; v_call: TRBV27; j_call: TRBJ2-3; cdr3_aa: CASSLLATSTDTQYF
clone_size: NA; v_call: TRBV10-3; j_call: TRBJ1-4; cdr3_aa: CATKVARYNEKLFF
clone_size: NA; v_call: TRBV4-3; j_call: TRBJ2-2; cdr3_aa: CASSLYGLAGGSNTGELFF
clone_size: NA; v_call: TRBV4-2; j_call: TRBJ2-7; cdr3_aa: CASSPLQTGSDEQYF
clone_size: NA; v_call: TRBV19; j_call: TRBJ1-5; cdr3_aa: CASTHRGRNQPQHF
clone_size: NA; v_call: TRBV19; j_call: TRBJ1-1; cdr3_aa: CASSITGVPTEAFF
clone_size: NA; v_call: TRBV11-3; j_call: TRBJ1-5; cdr3_aa: CASRRGGLSNQPQHF
clone_size: NA; v_call: TRBV19; j_call: TRBJ1-5; cdr3_aa: CASSSHRVGPQHF
clone_size: NA; v_call: TRBV7-3; j_call: TRBJ1-1; cdr3_aa: CASSSGQGSAEAFF
clone_size: NA; v_call: TRBV2; j_call: TRBJ2-2; cdr3_aa: CASRGSGTGSTGELFF
clone_size: NA; v_call: TRBV13; j_call: TRBJ2-3; cdr3_aa: CASSPGTDTQYF
clone_size: NA; v_call: TRBV2; j_call: TRBJ1-6; cdr3_aa: CASSRQNSPLHF
clone_size: NA; v_call: TRBV6-5; j_call: TRBJ1-1; cdr3_aa: CASSYPGRGEAFF
clone_size: once; v_call: TRBV28; j_call: TRBJ1-6; cdr3_aa: CASSLFSVRVANSPLHF
clone_size: NA; v_call: TRBV5-5; j_call: TRBJ2-5; cdr3_aa: CASSPYPGETQYF
clone_size: NA; v_call: TRBV27; j_call: TRBJ1-1; cdr3_aa: CASSVTGILNTEAFF
clone_size: NA; v_call: TRBV9; j_call: TRBJ2-1; cdr3_aa: CASSARTSVYNEQFF
clone_size: NA; v_call: TRBV7-9; j_call: TRBJ2-1; cdr3_aa: CASSPGAGDEQFF
clone_size: NA; v_call: TRBV18; j_call: TRBJ2-6; cdr3_aa: CASSPTGGSGANVLTF
clone_size: NA; v_call: TRBV28; j_call: TRBJ2-3; cdr3_aa: CASRTGISTDTQYF
clone_size: NA; v_call: TRBV19; j_call: TRBJ1-5; cdr3_aa: CASMEQLSNQPQHF
clone_size: NA; v_call: TRBV19; j_call: TRBJ2-5; cdr3_aa: CASSTTASTTQYF
clone_size: once; v_call: TRBV9; j_call: TRBJ2-2; cdr3_aa: CASSALAGGTGELFF
clone_size: NA; v_call: TRBV10-3; j_call: TRBJ2-1; cdr3_aa: CAISDRVYNEQFF
clone_size: NA; v_call: TRBV18; j_call: TRBJ2-5; cdr3_aa: CASSSRQGTFQETQYF
clone_size: NA; v_call: TRBV28; j_call: TRBJ2-1; cdr3_aa: CATTSSYNEQFF
clone_size: NA; v_call: TRBV5-4; j_call: TRBJ1-1; cdr3_aa: CASSLYRGITEAFF
clone_size: NA; v_call: TRBV7-8; j_call: TRBJ2-4; cdr3_aa: CASSLSAGTGKNIQYF
clone_size: NA; v_call: TRBV18; j_call: TRBJ1-2; cdr3_aa: CASSPLTPGRGSSYTF
clone_size: NA; v_call: TRBV27; j_call: TRBJ2-7; cdr3_aa: CASSFVAGKRDEQYF